This entry is about one T cell receptor beta chain. Additional DNA sequences in this sample encode the identical CDR3. The data were taken from a study of shared clonotypes between healthy human individuals. The CDR3 runs to 12 residues. Trimming left V 3 bases short and J 8 bases short, with 5 bases between. From germline, CDR1 is SNHLY and CDR2 FYNNEI. Produced via immunoSEQ multiplex PCR; TCRdb's table is partial and in-frame only. The table has around 2,000,000 clones, about 95% seen once; the top ten hold about 1.1%. CD8 cells regarded as naive lacked CD45RO, were positively chosen for CCR7, and omitted terminally differentiated effector memory CD45RA+ cells.

The sequencing input was naive CD8+ T cells sorted from blood. The chain couples TRBV2 to TRBJ1-6; D gene ambiguous. This TCR was sampled from a man aged 18 to 30 in good health. The chain's CDR3 is CASSEDYSPLHF. The CDR3 nucleotides are TGTGCCAGCAGTGAGGACTATTCACCCCTCCACTTT.